The sequence of this T cell receptor (beta chain) was determined in a study of cytomegalovirus exposure and HLA in healthy donors. Points from the study as a whole: Earlier findings revealed that most TCR beta V segments proved productive either about 90% or about 30% of the time. Analyses of presence/absence relied on an assumption of roughly uniform sequencing depth across donors. In a later analysis, a missense DCLRE1C variant was linked to TCR beta V- and J-gene trimming.

Donors likely had unrecorded immune exposures despite being nominally healthy when sampled. With 60 Vbeta and 13 Jbeta primers, the PCR was carried out. TCRdb's copy holds only in-frame clones and misses some; the assay was immunoSEQ multiplex PCR. The sample lists about 190,000 clones, 60% to 85% seen once, with less than 1.1% in the top ten. This CDR3 comprises 15 residues. Per the germline V gene, CDR1 is SGDLS and CDR2 is YYNGEE. Germline trimming cut 4 bases from V and 1 base from J; bases unmatched to any gene: 3. Comments on this clone: Antigen specificity is unknown.

This receptor was taken from a woman in her thirties or forties in good health and CMV-seronegative. The chain links TRBV9 to TRBJ2-3; TRBD2 agrees at 10 bases. Sequenced sample: PBMCs. CDR3 sequence reads: CASSPGLAGTDTQYF. As DNA, the CDR3 is TGTGCCAGCAGCCCTGGACTAGCGGGCACAGATACGCAGTATTTT.